One and the same sample provided the 29 T cell receptor beta chains below, sequenced in a study of T-cell reconstitution after alpha-beta-depleted transplantation in children. Preparation of the TCRbeta library was carried out with unique molecular identifiers. TCRdb processed the PCR reads anew with MiXCR; each CDR3 protein has one entry. The table shows about 360,000 distinct CDR3 sequences, with more than 10% occurring only once. The sample here was PBMCs, taken from the stem cell graft. The receptors originated from a human donor who donated a stem cell graft to a child with Fanconi anemia.

This chain connects TRBV7-8 to TRBJ2-2; 9 positions match TRBD2. The ends lost 3 bases at V and 5 bases at J; junction bases unmatched: 7. CDR1 and CDR2 from the germline V gene are SGHVS and FQNEAQ. The CDR3 length is 16 residues. CDR3 nucleotides: TGTGCCAGCAGCTTTCCGTTAGCGGGGGAGACCGGGGAGCTGTTTTTT. Translation: CASSFPLAGETGELFF.

V is TRBV6-5 and J is TRBJ1-1; D gene uncertain. Per the germline V gene, CDR1 is MNHEY and CDR2 is SVGAGI. V lost 6 bases and J lost 7, with 15 bases in between. The CDR3 runs 13 residues. The CDR3 loop reads CASSQNRGFEAFF. CDR3 coding DNA: TGTGCCAGCAGCCAGAACAGAGGGTTTGAAGCTTTCTTT.

The chain carries TRBV7-2 and TRBJ1-6, with D tentatively TRBD1 (5 bases). This CDR3 is built from 13 residues. V lost 5 bases and J lost 7, with 9 bases in between. The V gene's germline CDR1 is SGHTA and CDR2 FQGNSA. This chain's CDR3 is CASSARQNSPLHF. CDR3 nucleotides: TGTGCCAGCAGCGCCCGACAGAATTCACCCCTCCACTTT.

CDR3 coding DNA: TGTGCCAGCAAGCTGGTGAACACTGAAGCTTTCTTT. Its protein product is CASKLVNTEAFF. The chain recombines TRBV6-1 with TRBJ1-1; no definite D call. Germline V lookup: CDR1 MNHNS, CDR2 SASEGT. The V gene lost 7 bases and the J gene lost 0 bases, with 6 bases spanning the gap. CDR3 size: 12 residues.

This clonotype has just a few counts. The rearrangement links TRBV6-1 to TRBJ2-2, with D perhaps given as TRBD1 or TRBD2 (5 bases each). This CDR3 is built from 16 residues. Germline V CDR1 and CDR2: MNHNS, SASEGT. V was shortened by 4 bases and J by 6 bases, with 18 bases between the two germline ends. CDR3 in amino acids: CASSVQTNGGAGELFF. For the CDR3, the DNA is TGTGCCAGCAGTGTGCAGACAAATGGGGGAGCCGGGGAGCTGTTTTTT.

This clonotype was recorded a few times. This chain connects TRBV12-3 or TRBV12-4 to TRBJ2-5; 10 nucleotides agree with TRBD2. Unmatched junction bases numbered 8, after V lost 5 bases and J lost 5 bases. CDR3 length equals 15 residues. This chain's CDR3 is CASSPPGLARETQYF. CDR3 nucleotide sequence: TGTGCCAGCAGTCCCCCGGGACTAGCGAGGGAGACCCAGTACTTC.

V gene TRBV4-1 combines with J gene TRBJ2-1; D unresolved. V lost 1 base and J 3 bases, leaving 7 bases between the germline ends. The germline CDR1 and CDR2 sequences are MGHRA and YSYEKL. This CDR3 spans 14 amino acids. CDR3 bases: TGCGCCAGCAGCCAAGGTACTATCTACAATGAGCAGTTCTTC. It translates to CASSQGTIYNEQFF.

This clonotype has just a few counts. This rearrangement joins TRBV20-1 to TRBJ1-1; TRBD1 might be the D (6 bases). The CDR3 consists of 13 residues. V was cut by 3 bases and J by 2 bases, with 10 bases left in between. Germline CDR1 reads DFQATT; CDR2 reads SNEGSKA (reference sequence). CDR3 protein: CSARWGQNTEAFF. The DNA for the CDR3 is TGCAGTGCTAGGTGGGGGCAAAACACTGAAGCTTTCTTT.

The chain combines TRBV19 with TRBJ1-5, with D perhaps TRBD1 (6 bases). CDR3 length equals 15 residues. V was cut by 5 bases and J by 6 bases, with 17 bases left in between. The germline V gene encodes CDR1 LNHDA and CDR2 SQIVND (reference sequence). CDR3 bases: TGTGCCAGTAGTTACCGGACAGCTACGCGTCAGCCCCAGCATTTT. It codes for CASSYRTATRQPQHF.

This clonotype was found many times. The chain uses TRBV6-2 or TRBV6-3 and TRBJ1-1; D is undetermined. Per germline, CDR1 MNHEY and CDR2 SVGEGT. V was shortened by 7 bases and J by 6 bases, with 12 bases between the two germline ends. The CDR3 spans 12 residues. The CDR3 loop is CASIKDGPEAFF. The CDR3 DNA reads as TGTGCCAGCATCAAGGACGGACCTGAAGCTTTCTTT.

CDR3 loop: CASSYYLRGRNEQYF. As DNA, the CDR3 is TGTGCCAGCAGTTACTACCTCAGGGGGCGGAACGAGCAGTACTTC. J is TRBJ2-7 and V is TRBV6-5, with 8 nucleotides matching TRBD1. The trim removed 1 base at V and 5 bases at J, leaving 7 bases unmatched. Per the germline V gene, CDR1 is MNHEY and CDR2 is SVGAGI. This CDR3 comprises 15 residues.

This clonotype appeared a few times. This chain uses TRBV7-9 with TRBJ2-1; 8 positions match TRBD2. The CDR3 is 17 amino acids. V lost 5 bases, J lost 9 bases, and 18 bases stayed unmatched. CDR1 is SEHNR, CDR2 FQNEAQ, per germline (reference sequence). For the CDR3, the DNA is TGTGCCAGCAGCCCAGGGGAGGGACTAGGGATCCGTAGTGAGCAGTTCTTC. Protein sequence: CASSPGEGLGIRSEQFF.

Only a few counts were recorded for this clonotype. The V call is TRBV12-3 or TRBV12-4, the J call TRBJ2-3; the D gene is possibly TRBD2 (6 bases). V lost 6 bases to trimming and J lost 0 bases, with 19 bases between them. The CDR3 extends over 17 amino acids. CDR3: CASSPLAGTVSTDTQYF. The CDR3 region has the DNA TGTGCCAGCAGCCCCTTGGCCGGGACTGTTAGCACAGATACGCAGTATTTT.

The J gene is TRBJ2-3, the V gene TRBV27; perhaps TRBD2 as D (5 bases). This CDR3 contains 17 residues. V was pared by 3 bases and J by 4 bases, with 20 bases between. Germline CDR1 MNHEY, CDR2 SMNVEV (reference sequence). The CDR3 region has the DNA TGTGCCAGCAGTTTTAGCGTTCCTAGCCTAGTGGCAGATACGCAGTATTTT. This translates into CASSFSVPSLVADTQYF.

The chain couples TRBV3-1 to TRBJ2-1; possible D gene TRBD1, 6 bases. Germline V gene sequence: CDR1 LGHDT, CDR2 YNNKEL (reference sequence). CDR3 length equals 13 residues. With 4 bases removed from V and 8 bases from J, the gap between germline ends came to 12 bases. CDR3 sequence (DNA): TGTGCCAGCAGCCGGGGGCAGAGGGATGAGCAGTTCTTC. The encoded protein is CASSRGQRDEQFF.

The table lists this clonotype with a few counts. The genes are TRBV6-5 and TRBJ1-5; D is uncertain. Germline-derived CDR1 and CDR2 are MNHEY and SVGAGI. The length of the CDR3 is 13 residues. V was shortened by 0 bases and J by 7 bases, with 7 bases between the two germline ends. For the CDR3, the DNA is TGTGCCAGCAGTTACTCGAGTGGACAGCCCCAGCATTTT. Translating gives CASSYSSGQPQHF.

Ten or more counts support this clonotype. The chain joins TRBV4-3 to TRBJ2-2, with D tentatively TRBD2 (5 bases). CDR1 is LGHNA, CDR2 YSLEER, per germline. With 1 base removed from V and 6 bases from J, the gap between germline ends came to 12 bases. The CDR3 length is 15 residues. The CDR3 reads CASSQVLAPAGELFF. CDR3 bases: TGCGCCAGCAGCCAAGTTCTAGCCCCAGCCGGGGAGCTGTTTTTT.

This clonotype was seen ten or more times. The chain's CDR3 is CASSVRDLRETQYF. The CDR3 coding sequence is TGTGCCAGCAGCGTCCGGGACCTCCGAGAGACCCAGTACTTC. The chain combines TRBV7-2 with TRBJ2-5; D is tentatively TRBD1 or TRBD2 (5 bases each). This CDR3 is built from 14 residues. CDR1 is SGHTA, CDR2 FQGNSA, per germline. Trimming shortened V by 5 bases and J by 4 bases, and 14 bases separated the two germline ends.

This clonotype was seen a handful of times. The rearrangement links TRBV7-9 to TRBJ2-2; 9 bases are shared with TRBD1. The germline V gene encodes CDR1 SEHNR and CDR2 FQNEAQ (reference sequence). The V gene end was trimmed by 6 bases and the J gene end by 6 bases; junction bases not matched to a gene: 11. The CDR3 spans 16 residues. The CDR3 sequence is CASSQLGTGHAGELFF. The CDR3 nucleotides read TGTGCCAGCAGTCAACTCGGGACAGGGCACGCCGGGGAGCTGTTTTTT.

This clonotype appeared many times. The V and J genes are TRBV25-1 and TRBJ2-2, with 7 bases fitting TRBD1. V dropped 4 bases and J dropped 6; count of bases not matched to a gene: 5. Germline CDR1 is MGHDK and CDR2 is SYGVNS. The CDR3 sequence is 14 residues long. CDR3 in amino acids: CASSAAGGPGELFF. CDR3 coding DNA: TGTGCCAGCAGTGCCGCAGGGGGACCCGGGGAGCTGTTTTTT.

This chain links TRBV20-1 with TRBJ1-1; D perhaps matches TRBD1 (6 bases). V was cut by 6 bases and J by 3 bases, with 14 bases left in between. Germline-derived CDR1 and CDR2 are DFQATT and SNEGSKA (reference sequence). This CDR3 contains 13 residues. CDR3 protein: CSAVDRRDTEAFF. The CDR3 coding sequence is TGCAGTGCCGTCGACAGGAGGGACACTGAAGCTTTCTTT.

In this sample, this clonotype turned up a few times. The chain uses TRBV7-2 and TRBJ2-7, with 9 bases matching TRBD2. CDR1 and CDR2 from the germline V gene are SGHTA and FQGNSA. The CDR3 spans 13 residues. J was trimmed by 5 bases and V by 4 bases; bases with no gene match: 3. The CDR3 region is CASSSGTSNEQYF. CDR3 DNA: TGTGCCAGCAGCTCGGGGACTAGCAACGAGCAGTACTTC.

Comments on this clonotype: The junction departs from germline at one end; a sequencing error may be responsible. V and J are TRBV20-1 and TRBJ2-3; 8 bases align to TRBD1. The V gene's germline CDR1 is DFQATT and CDR2 SNEGSKA (reference sequence). The CDR3 covers 17 residues. The CDR3 DNA sequence: TGCTGTGCTAGAGTACGTCCGGACAGGGAGAGCACAGATACGCAGTATTTT. Protein product: CCARVRPDRESTDTQYF.

This clonotype was detected only a few times. This chain links TRBV7-2 with TRBJ1-6, with 8 bases fitting TRBD1. The V gene's germline CDR1 is SGHTA and CDR2 FQGNSA. The CDR3 sequence is 12 residues long. V shed 4 bases and J 14 bases; nucleotides not matched to a gene: 4. The CDR3 nucleotides read TGTGCCAGCAGCTCGGACAGGGTCACCCTCCACTTT. Its translation is CASSSDRVTLHF.

This clonotype turned up a few times. The chain has TRBV6-1 and TRBJ1-5; D possibly corresponds to TRBD1 (6 bases). Trimming removed 6 bases from V and 7 bases from J, with 19 bases in between. The CDR3 sequence is 15 residues long. Germline assignment: CDR1 MNHNS and CDR2 SASEGT. CDR3 sequence (DNA): TGTGCCAGCAGCCCGGGGACATTCCTCGGGCAGCCCCAGCATTTT. Translated: CASSPGTFLGQPQHF.

There are many counts of this clonotype. The chain is built from TRBV12-3 or TRBV12-4 and TRBJ2-5, with D tentatively TRBD1 or TRBD2 (6 bases each). The length of the CDR3 is 13 residues. Trimming took off 3 bases at V and 4 bases at J, with 9 bases between the two ends. The CDR3: CASSLGGGETQYF. In DNA form, the CDR3 reads TGTGCCAGCAGTTTGGGGGGCGGAGAGACCCAGTACTTC.

This clonotype has just a few counts. V usage is TRBV29-1 and J usage is TRBJ2-7; no clear D. Trimming left V 7 bases short and J 0 bases short, with 10 bases between. Germline V gives CDR1 SQVTM, CDR2 ANQGSEA. The CDR3 has 12 residues. CDR3: CSGGPSSYEQYF. CDR3 DNA sequence: TGCAGCGGTGGGCCGAGCTCCTACGAGCAGTACTTC.

This clonotype was seen ten or more times. This chain uses TRBV6-2 or TRBV6-3 with TRBJ1-1; weak D call: TRBD1 (5 bases). Looked up from germline, CDR1 is MNHEY and CDR2 is SVGEGT. This CDR3 spans 14 amino acids. The V end was cut by 2 bases, the J end by 2 bases, with 9 bases between. As DNA, the CDR3 is TGTGCCAGCAGTTACGGGAGGGGAAACACTGAAGCTTTCTTT. Translating gives CASSYGRGNTEAFF.

In this sample, this clonotype turned up many times. This rearrangement joins TRBV4-2 to TRBJ2-1; D is undetermined. The CDR3 sequence is 13 residues long. The ends were cut back, 1 base at V and 6 bases at J, with 7 bases in the middle. Germline loops: CDR1 LGHNA, CDR2 YNFKEQ. Here the CDR3 DNA reads TGTGCCAGCAGCCAAGGCCCGGGCAATGAGCAGTTCTTC. Protein product: CASSQGPGNEQFF.